The T cell receptor (beta chain) under discussion was sequenced for a study of CD8 T cells in ankylosing spondylitis. This CDR3 contains 15 residues. Quantitative 5'-RACE with molecular barcodes was used to make the TCR beta libraries. MiXCR, run by TCRdb on the 5' RACE reads, gives a single entry per CDR3 protein. Here the sample spans 150,000 or so distinct CDR3 sequences, 18% being singletons. The sequenced sample was blood, either unsorted or a sorted T cell fraction (not recorded which). The clonotype comes from a male donor with ankylosing spondylitis or in good health (not recorded which). J is TRBJ2-3 and V is TRBV1; TRBD2, as called in the table, went unchecked against the DNA. TRBV1 is a documented pseudogene. In DNA form, the CDR3 reads TGCACCAGCAGTGAAGCTGCTGCGAGGGAGGATACGCAGTATTTT. It yields the protein CTSSEAAAREDTQYF.